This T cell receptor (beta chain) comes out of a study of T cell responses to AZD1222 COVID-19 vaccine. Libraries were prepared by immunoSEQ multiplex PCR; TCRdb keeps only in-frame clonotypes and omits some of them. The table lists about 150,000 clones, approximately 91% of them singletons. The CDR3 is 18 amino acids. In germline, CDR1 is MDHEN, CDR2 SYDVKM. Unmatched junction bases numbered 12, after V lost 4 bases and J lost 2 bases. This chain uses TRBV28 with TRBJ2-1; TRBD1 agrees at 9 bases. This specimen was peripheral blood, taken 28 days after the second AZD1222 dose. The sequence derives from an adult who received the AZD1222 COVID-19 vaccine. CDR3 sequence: CASSSLAFRDRAYNEQFF. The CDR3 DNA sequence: TGTGCCAGCAGTTCTCTAGCATTCCGGGACAGGGCCTACAATGAGCAGTTCTTC.